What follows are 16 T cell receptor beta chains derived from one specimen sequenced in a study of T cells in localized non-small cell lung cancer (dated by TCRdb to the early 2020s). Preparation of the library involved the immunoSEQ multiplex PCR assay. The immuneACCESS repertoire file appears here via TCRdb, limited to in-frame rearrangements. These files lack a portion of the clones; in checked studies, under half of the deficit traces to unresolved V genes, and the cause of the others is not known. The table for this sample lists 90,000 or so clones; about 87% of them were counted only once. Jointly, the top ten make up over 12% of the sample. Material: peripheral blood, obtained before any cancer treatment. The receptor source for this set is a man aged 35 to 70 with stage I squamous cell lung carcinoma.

CDR3 sequence reads: CASSTWDRVVYEQYF. DNA of the CDR3: TGTGCCAGCAGCACATGGGACAGGGTAGTCTACGAGCAGTACTTC. The chain employs TRBV11-2 and TRBJ2-7, with 9 bases lining up with TRBD1. With V trimmed by 5 bases and J by 3 bases, 8 bases remained unmatched. Germline V gives CDR1 SGHAT, CDR2 FQNNGV. The CDR3 has 15 residues.

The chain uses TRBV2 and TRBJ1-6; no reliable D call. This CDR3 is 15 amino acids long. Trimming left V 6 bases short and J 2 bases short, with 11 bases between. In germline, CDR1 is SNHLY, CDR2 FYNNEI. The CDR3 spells CASRAPVTYNSPLHF. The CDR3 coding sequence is TGTGCCAGCAGAGCGCCCGTGACCTATAATTCACCCCTCCACTTT.

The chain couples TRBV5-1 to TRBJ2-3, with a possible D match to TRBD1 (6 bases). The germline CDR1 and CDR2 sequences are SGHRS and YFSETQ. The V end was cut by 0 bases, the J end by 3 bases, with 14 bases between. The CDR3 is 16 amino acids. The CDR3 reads CASSLERQGPTDTQYF. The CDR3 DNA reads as TGCGCCAGCAGCTTGGAACGGCAGGGGCCAACAGATACGCAGTATTTT. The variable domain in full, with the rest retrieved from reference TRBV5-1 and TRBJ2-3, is KAGVTQTPRYLIKTRGQQVTLSCSPISGHRSVSWYQQTPGQGLQFLFEYFSETQRNKGNFPGRFSGRQFSNSRSEMNVSTLELGDSALYLCASSLERQGPTDTQYFGPGTRLTVL.

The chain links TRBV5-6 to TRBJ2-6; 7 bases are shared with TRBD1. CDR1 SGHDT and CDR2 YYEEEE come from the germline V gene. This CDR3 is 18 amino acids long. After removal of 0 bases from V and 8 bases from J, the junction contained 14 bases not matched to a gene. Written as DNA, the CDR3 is TGTGCCAGCAGCTTGGGTACGGGACAGACAGTTATGACCAACGTCCTGACTTTC. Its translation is CASSLGTGQTVMTNVLTF.

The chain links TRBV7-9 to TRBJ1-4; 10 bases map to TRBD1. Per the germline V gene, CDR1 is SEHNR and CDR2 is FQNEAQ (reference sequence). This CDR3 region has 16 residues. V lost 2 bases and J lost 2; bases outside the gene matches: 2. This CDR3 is CASSLSTGGTNEKLFF. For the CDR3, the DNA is TGTGCCAGCAGCTTATCGACAGGGGGCACTAATGAAAAACTGTTTTTT.

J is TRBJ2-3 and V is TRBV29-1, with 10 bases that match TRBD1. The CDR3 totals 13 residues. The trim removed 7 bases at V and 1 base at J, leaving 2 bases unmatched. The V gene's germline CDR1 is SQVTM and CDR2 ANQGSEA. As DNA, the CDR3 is TGCAGCGCGGGGACAGGGGGCACAGATACGCAGTATTTT. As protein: CSAGTGGTDTQYF.

CDR3 DNA sequence: TGTGCCAGCAGCTTGGGGACACCCAACTCCTACGAGCAGTACTTC. This codes for CASSLGTPNSYEQYF. The V gene is TRBV5-4, the J gene TRBJ2-7; maybe TRBD1 (5 bases). Between the trimmed V and J ends, which lost 0 bases and 0 bases, there was a span of 10 bases. There are 15 residues in the CDR3. CDR1 SGHNT and CDR2 YYREEE come from the germline V gene (reference sequence).

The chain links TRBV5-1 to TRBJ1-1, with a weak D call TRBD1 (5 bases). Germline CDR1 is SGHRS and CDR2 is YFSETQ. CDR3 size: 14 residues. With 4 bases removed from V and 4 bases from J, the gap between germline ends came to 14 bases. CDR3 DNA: TGCGCCAGCAGCCTCGTCCAGCAGGGCACTGAAGCTTTCTTT. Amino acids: CASSLVQQGTEAFF.

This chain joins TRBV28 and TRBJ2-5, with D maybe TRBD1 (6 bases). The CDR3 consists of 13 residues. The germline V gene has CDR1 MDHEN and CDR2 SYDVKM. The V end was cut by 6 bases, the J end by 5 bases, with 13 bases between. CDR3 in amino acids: CASRYPGVETQYF. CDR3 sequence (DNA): TGTGCCAGCAGGTATCCAGGGGTGGAGACCCAGTACTTC. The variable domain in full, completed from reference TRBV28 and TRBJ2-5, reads DVKVTQSSRYLVKRTGEKVFLECVQDMDHENMFWYRQDPGLGLRLIYFSYDVKMKEKGDIPEGYSVSREKKERFSLILESASTNQTSMYLCASRYPGVETQYFGPGTRLLVL.

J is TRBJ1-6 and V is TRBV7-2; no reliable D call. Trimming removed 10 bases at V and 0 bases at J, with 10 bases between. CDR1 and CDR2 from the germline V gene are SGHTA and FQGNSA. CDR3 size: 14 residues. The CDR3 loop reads CATQRSSYNSPLHF. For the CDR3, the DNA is TGTGCCACCCAACGGAGCTCCTATAATTCACCCCTCCACTTT.

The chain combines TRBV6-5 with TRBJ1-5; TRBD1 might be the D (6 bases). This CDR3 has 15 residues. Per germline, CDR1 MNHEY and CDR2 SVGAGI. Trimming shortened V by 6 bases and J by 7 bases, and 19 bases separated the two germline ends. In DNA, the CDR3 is TGTGCCAGCAGCTTAACACCAGGGGCGAGGCAGCCCCAGCATTTT. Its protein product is CASSLTPGARQPQHF.

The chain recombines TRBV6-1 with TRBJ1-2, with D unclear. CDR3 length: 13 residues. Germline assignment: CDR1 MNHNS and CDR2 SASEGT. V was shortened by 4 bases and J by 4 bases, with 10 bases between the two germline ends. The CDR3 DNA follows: TGTGCCAGCAGTGCTGTAGGTCCCTATGGCTACACCTTC. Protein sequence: CASSAVGPYGYTF.

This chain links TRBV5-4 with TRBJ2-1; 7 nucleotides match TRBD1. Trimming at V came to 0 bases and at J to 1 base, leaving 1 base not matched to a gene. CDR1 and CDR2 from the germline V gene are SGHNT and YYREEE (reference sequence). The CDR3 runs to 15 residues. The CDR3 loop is CASSLETGSYNEQFF. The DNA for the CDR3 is TGTGCCAGCAGCTTGGAGACAGGGTCCTACAATGAGCAGTTCTTC.

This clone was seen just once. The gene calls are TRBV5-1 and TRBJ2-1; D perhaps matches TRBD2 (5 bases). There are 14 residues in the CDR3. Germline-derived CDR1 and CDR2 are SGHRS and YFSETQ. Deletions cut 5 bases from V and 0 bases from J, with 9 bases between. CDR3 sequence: CASSRGYSYNEQFF. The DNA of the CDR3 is TGCGCCAGCAGTCGAGGGTACTCCTACAATGAGCAGTTCTTC. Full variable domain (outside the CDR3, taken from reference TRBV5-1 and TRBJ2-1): KAGVTQTPRYLIKTRGQQVTLSCSPISGHRSVSWYQQTPGQGLQFLFEYFSETQRNKGNFPGRFSGRQFSNSRSEMNVSTLELGDSALYLCASSRGYSYNEQFFGPGTRLTVL.

The CDR3 DNA follows: TGTGCCAGTCAGATGAACACTGAAGCTTTCTTT. Protein product: CASQMNTEAFF. The chain joins TRBV28 to TRBJ1-1; D ambiguous. Germline loops: CDR1 MDHEN, CDR2 SYDVKM. Trimming shortened V by 9 bases and J by 0 bases, and 5 bases separated the two germline ends. The CDR3 has 11 amino acids.

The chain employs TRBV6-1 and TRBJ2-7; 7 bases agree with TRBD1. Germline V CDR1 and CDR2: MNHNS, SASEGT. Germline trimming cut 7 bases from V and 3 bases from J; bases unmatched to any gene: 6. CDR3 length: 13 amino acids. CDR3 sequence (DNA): TGTGCCAGCACCTTTGGGACAGTCTACGAGCAGTACTTC. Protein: CASTFGTVYEQYF.